The T cell receptor (beta chain) under discussion was sequenced for a study of vaccination and CD4 T cells after COVID-19. About the study: Two doses of either BNT162b2 or mRNA-1273 vaccine went to participants.

CDR1 DFQATT and CDR2 SNEGSKA come from the germline V gene (reference sequence). This CDR3 is 15 amino acids long. V shed 5 bases and J shed 0 bases, with 13 bases lying between them. Treatment here: approximately 11-day PBMC culture with coronavirus spike peptide pools or control peptides (ViraFEST assay). Oncomine TCR Beta short-read sequencing was applied to DNA from cultured CD4+ T cells. Cultures of CD4+ T cells served as the source for extracting genomic DNA. In TCRdb, the PCR reads were re-called with MiXCR into one record per CDR3 protein. The top ten hold more than 15% of the sample, which has more than 7,000 distinct CDR3 sequences, about two thirds seen once. In the case of this clonotype: Antigen: not known.

This specimen consisted of cultured CD4+ T cells from blood, obtained after SARS-CoV-2 vaccination. This receptor was identified in a human donor with COVID-19. The rearrangement uses TRBV20-1 and TRBJ2-2; TRBD1 is a possible D gene (7 bases). The CDR3 nucleotides are TGCAGTGCTTCCCGGAGGGGGCCGAACACCGGGGAGCTGTTTTTT. Protein product: CSASRRGPNTGELFF.